A few counts support the clone carrying this TCR beta chain. No antigen is known for it. This CDR3 has 13 amino acids. From germline, CDR1 is MNHNS and CDR2 SASEGT. Patients aged 18 to 65 had newly diagnosed hyperthyroidism that had lasted under 2 months. This specimen comes from a study of T cells in Graves' hyperthyroidism and ophthalmopathy. Amplified regions were TCR beta CDR3 sequences from RNA transcripts. Carried out on the TCR CDR3, a first-round RT-PCR used the HTBI primer set. TCRdb processed the multiplex PCR reads anew with MiXCR; each CDR3 protein has one entry. The table records 300,000 to 400,000 distinct CDR3 sequences, about 20% of them present only once. Study-wide points: Blood also showed most of the thyroid clonotypes that were expanded above 0.001.

The sequencing sample was made of blood. The sequence came from a woman aged 45-60 years with Graves' hyperthyroidism. V usage is TRBV6-1 and J usage is TRBJ1-1; D remains unclear. This CDR3 is CALEHKLNTEAFF. The CDR3 DNA sequence: TGTGCGTTGGAACACAAACTCAACACTGAAGCTTTCTTT.